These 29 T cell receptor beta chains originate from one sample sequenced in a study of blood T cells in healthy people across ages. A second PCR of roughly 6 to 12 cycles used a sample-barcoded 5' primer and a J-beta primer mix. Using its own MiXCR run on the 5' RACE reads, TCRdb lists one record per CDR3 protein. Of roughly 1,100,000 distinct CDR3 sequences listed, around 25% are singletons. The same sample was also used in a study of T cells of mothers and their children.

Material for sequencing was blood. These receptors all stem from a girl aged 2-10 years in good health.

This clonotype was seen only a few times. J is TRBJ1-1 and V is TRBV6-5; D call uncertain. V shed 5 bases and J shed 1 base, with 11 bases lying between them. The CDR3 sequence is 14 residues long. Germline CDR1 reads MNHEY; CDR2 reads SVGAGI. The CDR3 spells CASSPLGWNTEAFF. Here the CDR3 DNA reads TGTGCCAGCAGTCCTCTAGGATGGAACACTGAAGCTTTCTTT.

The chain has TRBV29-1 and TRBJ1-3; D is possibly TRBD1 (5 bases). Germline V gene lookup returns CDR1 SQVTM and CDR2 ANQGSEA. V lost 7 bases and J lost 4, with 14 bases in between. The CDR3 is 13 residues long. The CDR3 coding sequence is TGCAGCGCGCAGGGCCCTGAGGGAAACACCATATATTTT. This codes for CSAQGPEGNTIYF.

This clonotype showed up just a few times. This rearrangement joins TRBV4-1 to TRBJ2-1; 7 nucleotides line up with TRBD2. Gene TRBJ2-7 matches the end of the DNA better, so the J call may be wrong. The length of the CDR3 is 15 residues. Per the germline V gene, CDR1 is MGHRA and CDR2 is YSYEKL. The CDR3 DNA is TGCGCCAGCAGCCAAGATCCGGGACTACCCTACGAGCAGTACTTC. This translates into CASSQDPGLPYEQYF.

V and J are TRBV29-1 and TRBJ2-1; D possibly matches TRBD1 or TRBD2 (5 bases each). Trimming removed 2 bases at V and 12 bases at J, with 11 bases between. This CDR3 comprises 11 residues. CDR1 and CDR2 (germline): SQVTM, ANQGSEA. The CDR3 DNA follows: TGCAGCGTTGAACCTGGGACCGGGCAGTTCTTC. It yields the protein CSVEPGTGQFF.

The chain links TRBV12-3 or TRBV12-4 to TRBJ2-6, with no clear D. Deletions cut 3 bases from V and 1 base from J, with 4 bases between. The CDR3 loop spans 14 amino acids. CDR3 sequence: CASSFQSGANVLTF. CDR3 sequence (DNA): TGTGCCAGCAGTTTCCAGTCTGGGGCCAACGTCCTGACTTTC.

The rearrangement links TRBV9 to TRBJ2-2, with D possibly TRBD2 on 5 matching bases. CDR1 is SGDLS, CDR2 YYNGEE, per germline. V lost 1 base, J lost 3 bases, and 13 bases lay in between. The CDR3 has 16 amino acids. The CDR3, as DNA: TGTGCCAGCAGCGTAAGGCCTAGCTCGTACACCGGGGAGCTGTTTTTT. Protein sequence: CASSVRPSSYTGELFF. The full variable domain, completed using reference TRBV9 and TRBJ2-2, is DSGVTQTPKHLITATGQRVTLRCSPRSGDLSVYWYQQSLDQGLQFLIQYYNGEERAKGNILERFSAQQFPDLHSELNLSSLELGDSALYFCASSVRPSSYTGELFFGEGSRLTVL.

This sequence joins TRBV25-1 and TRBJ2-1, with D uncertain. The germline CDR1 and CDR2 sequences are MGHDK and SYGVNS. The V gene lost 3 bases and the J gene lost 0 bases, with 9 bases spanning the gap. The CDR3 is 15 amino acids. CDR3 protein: CASSELGSSYNEQFF. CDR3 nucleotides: TGTGCCAGCAGTGAGTTGGGTAGCTCCTACAATGAGCAGTTCTTC. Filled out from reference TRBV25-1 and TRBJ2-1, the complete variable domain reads EADIYQTPRYLVIGTGKKITLECSQTMGHDKMYWYQQDPGMELHLIHYSYGVNSTEKGDLSSESTVSRIRTEHFPLTLESARPSHTSQYLCASSELGSSYNEQFFGPGTRLTVL.

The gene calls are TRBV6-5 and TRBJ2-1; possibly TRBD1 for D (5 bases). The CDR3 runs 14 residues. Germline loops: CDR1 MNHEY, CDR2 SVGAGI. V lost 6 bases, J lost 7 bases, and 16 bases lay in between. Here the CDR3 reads CASSPSGYSNEQFF. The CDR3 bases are TGTGCCAGCAGCCCGTCAGGGTATTCGAATGAGCAGTTCTTC.

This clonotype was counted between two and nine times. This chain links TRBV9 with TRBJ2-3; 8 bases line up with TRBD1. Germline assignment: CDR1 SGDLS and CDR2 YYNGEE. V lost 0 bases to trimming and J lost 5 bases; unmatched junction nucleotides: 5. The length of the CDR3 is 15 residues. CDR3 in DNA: TGTGCCAGCAGCGTAGATGGACAGGGTGGAGATACGCAGTATTTT. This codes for CASSVDGQGGDTQYF.

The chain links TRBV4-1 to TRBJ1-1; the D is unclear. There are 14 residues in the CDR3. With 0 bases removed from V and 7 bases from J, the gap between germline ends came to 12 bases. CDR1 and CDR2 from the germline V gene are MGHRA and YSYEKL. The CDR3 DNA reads TGCGCCAGCAGCCAAGATGCCGGCAGACGTGAAGCTTTCTTT. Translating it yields CASSQDAGRREAFF.

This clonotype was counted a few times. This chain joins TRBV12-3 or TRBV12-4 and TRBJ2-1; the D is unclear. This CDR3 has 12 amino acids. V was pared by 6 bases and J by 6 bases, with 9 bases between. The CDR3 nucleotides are TGTGCCAGCAGCCAATGGCCCAATGAGCAGTTCTTC. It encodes CASSQWPNEQFF.

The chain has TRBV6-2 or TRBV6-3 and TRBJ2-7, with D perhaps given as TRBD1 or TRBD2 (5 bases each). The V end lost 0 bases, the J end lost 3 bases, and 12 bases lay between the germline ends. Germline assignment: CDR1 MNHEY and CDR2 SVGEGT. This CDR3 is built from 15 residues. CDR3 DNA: TGTGCCAGCAGTTACTCCGGGACCTCGCACTACGAGCAGTACTTC. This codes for CASSYSGTSHYEQYF.

Here the CDR3 DNA reads TGCAGTGCTCTTGCGATCAAAACTTCCTACGAGCAGTACTTC. Residues: CSALAIKTSYEQYF. The genes are TRBV20-1 and TRBJ2-7; D gene unclear. The CDR3 is 14 residues long. The V end lost 5 bases, the J end lost 1 base, and 15 bases lay between the germline ends. Germline loops: CDR1 DFQATT, CDR2 SNEGSKA (reference sequence).

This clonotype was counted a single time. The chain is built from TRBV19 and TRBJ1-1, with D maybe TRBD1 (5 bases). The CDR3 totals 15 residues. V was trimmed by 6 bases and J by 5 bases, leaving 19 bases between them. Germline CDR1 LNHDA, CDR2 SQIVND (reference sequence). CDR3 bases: TGTGCCAGTAGCCTAGTATACGGGGGGAATACTGAAGCTTTCTTT. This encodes CASSLVYGGNTEAFF.

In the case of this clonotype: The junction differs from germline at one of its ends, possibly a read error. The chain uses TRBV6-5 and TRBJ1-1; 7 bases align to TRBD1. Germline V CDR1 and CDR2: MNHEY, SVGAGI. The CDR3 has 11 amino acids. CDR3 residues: CASSYGQEARF. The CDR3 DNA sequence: TGTGCCAGCAGTTACGGACAGGAGGCACGCTTT.

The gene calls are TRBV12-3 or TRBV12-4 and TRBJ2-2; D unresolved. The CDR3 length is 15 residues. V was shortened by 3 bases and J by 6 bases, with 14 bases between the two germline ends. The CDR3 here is CASSFGVSSSGELFF. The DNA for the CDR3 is TGTGCCAGCAGTTTTGGGGTTTCGAGTTCCGGGGAGCTGTTTTTT.

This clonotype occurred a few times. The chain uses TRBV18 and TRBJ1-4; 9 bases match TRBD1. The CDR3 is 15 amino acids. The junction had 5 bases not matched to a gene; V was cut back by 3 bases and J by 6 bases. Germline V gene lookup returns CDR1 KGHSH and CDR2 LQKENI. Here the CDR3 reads CASSPRDRADEKLFF. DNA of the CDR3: TGTGCCAGCTCACCCCGGGACAGGGCTGATGAAAAACTGTTTTTT.

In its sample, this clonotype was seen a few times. CDR3 in DNA: TGTGCCAGCAGCTCTATCCAAGGAGCTTTCTTT. Protein: CASSSIQGAFF. The rearrangement uses TRBV7-9 and TRBJ1-1; D gene uncertain. Germline values: CDR1 SEHNR, CDR2 FQNEAQ (reference sequence). With 4 bases removed from V and 10 bases from J, the gap between germline ends came to 10 bases. The CDR3 consists of 11 residues.

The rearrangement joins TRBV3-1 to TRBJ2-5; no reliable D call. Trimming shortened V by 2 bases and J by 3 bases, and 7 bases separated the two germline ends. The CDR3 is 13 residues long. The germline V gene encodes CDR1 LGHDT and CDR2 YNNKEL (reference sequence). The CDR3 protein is CASSQTWEETQYF. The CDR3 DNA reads TGTGCCAGCAGCCAAACCTGGGAAGAGACCCAGTACTTC.

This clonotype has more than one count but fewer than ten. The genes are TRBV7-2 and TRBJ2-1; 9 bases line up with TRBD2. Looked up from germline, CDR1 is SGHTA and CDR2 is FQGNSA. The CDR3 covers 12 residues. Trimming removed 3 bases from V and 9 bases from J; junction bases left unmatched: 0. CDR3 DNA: TGTGCCAGCAGCTTTAGCGGGAGTGAGCAGTTCTTC. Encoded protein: CASSFSGSEQFF.

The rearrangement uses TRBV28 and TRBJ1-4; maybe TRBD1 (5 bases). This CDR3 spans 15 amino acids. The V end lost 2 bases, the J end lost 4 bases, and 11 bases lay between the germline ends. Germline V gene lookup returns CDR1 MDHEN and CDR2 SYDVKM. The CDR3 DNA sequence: TGTGCCAGCAGTTTAGTGGACATACGTAATGAAAAACTGTTTTTT. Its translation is CASSLVDIRNEKLFF.

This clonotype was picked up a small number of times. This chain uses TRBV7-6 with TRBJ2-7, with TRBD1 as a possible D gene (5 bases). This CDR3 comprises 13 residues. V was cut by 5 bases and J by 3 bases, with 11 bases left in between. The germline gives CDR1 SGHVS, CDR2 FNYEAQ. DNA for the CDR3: TGTGCCAGCAGCCCCCAAGACAGCTACGAGCAGTACTTC. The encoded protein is CASSPQDSYEQYF. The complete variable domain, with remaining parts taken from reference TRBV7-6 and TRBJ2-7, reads GAGVSQSPRYKVTKRGQDVALRCDPISGHVSLYWYRQALGQGPEFLTYFNYEAQQDKSGLPNDRFSAERPEGSISTLTIQRTEQRDSAMYRCASSPQDSYEQYFGPGTRLTVT.

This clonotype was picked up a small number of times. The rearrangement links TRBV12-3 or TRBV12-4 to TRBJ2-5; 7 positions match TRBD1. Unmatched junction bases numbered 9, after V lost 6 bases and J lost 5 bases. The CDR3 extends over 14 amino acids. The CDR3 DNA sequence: TGTGCCAGCAGCCCTGAGAGGGGGCGGGAGACCCAGTACTTC. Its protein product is CASSPERGRETQYF.

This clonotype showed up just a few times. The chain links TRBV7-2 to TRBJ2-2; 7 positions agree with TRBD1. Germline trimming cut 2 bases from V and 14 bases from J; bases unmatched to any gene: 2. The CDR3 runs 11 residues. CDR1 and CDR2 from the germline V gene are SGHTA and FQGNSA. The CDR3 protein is CASSLTGALFF. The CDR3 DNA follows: TGTGCCAGCAGCTTAACAGGGGCCCTGTTTTTT.

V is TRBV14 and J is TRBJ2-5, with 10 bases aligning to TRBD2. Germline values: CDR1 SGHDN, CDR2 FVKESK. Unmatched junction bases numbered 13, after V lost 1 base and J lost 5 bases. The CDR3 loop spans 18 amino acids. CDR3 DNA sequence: TGTGCCAGCAGCCAAGGGGTTAGCGGGAGGCCCAATTGGGAGACCCAGTACTTC. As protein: CASSQGVSGRPNWETQYF. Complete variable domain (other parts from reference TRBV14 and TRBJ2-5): EAGVTQFPSHSVIEKGQTVTLRCDPISGHDNLYWYRRVMGKEIKFLLHFVKESKQDESGMPNNRFLAERTGGTYSTLKVQPAELEDSGVYFCASSQGVSGRPNWETQYFGPGTRLLVL.

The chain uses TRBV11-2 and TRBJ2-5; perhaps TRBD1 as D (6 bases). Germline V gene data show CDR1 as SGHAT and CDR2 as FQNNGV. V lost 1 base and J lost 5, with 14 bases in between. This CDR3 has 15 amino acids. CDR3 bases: TGTGCCAGCAGCTTAGTTAAAGCTAGGGGGGAGACCCAGTACTTC. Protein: CASSLVKARGETQYF. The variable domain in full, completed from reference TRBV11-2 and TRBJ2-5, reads EAGVAQSPRYKIIEKRQSVAFWCNPISGHATLYWYQQILGQGPKLLIQFQNNGVVDDSQLPKDRFSAERLKGVDSTLKIQPAKLEDSAVYLCASSLVKARGETQYFGPGTRLLVL.

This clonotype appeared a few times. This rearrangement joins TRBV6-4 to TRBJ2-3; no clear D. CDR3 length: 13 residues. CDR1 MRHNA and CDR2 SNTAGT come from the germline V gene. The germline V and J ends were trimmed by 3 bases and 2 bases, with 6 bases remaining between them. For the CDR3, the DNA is TGTGCCAGCAGTGAAACGGTCACAGATACGCAGTATTTT. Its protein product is CASSETVTDTQYF.

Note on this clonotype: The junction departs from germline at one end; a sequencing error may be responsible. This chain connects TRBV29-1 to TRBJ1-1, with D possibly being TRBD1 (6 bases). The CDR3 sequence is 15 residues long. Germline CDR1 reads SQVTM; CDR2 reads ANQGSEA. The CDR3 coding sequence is TGCAGCGCCCGCAAGGGGGGGAATATGAACACGGAAGCTTTCTTT. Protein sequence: CSARKGGNMNTEAFF.

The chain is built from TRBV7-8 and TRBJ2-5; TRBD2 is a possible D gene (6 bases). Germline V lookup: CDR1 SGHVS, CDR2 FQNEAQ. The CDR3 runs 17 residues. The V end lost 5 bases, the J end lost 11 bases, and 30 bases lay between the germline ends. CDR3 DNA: TGTGCCAGCAGCCGACACCCTGGTAGCGGAGGGGAGAGGGAGCAGTACTTC. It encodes CASSRHPGSGGEREQYF.